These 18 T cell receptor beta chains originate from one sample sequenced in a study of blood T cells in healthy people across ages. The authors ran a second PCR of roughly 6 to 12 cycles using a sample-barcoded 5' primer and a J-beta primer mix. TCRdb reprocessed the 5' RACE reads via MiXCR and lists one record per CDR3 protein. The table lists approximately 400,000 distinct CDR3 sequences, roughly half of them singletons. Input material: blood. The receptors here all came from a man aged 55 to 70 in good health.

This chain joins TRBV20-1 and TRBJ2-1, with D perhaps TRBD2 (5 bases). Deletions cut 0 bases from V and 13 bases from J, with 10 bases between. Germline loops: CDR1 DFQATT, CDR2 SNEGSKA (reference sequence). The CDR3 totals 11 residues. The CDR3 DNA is TGCAGTGCTAGAGAGGGGTCGGGACAGTTCTTC. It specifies CSAREGSGQFF.

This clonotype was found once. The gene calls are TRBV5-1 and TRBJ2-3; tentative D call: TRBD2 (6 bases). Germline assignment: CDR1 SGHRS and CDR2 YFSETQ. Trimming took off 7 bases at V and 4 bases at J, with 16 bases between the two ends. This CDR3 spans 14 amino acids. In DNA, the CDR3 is TGCGCCAGCTCATGGGCGGGGTACTCAGATACGCAGTATTTT. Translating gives CASSWAGYSDTQYF.

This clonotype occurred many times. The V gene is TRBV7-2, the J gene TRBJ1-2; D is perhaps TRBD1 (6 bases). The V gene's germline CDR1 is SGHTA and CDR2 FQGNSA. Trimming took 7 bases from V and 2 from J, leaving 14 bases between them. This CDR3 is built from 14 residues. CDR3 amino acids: CASKYREVNYGYTF. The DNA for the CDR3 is TGTGCCAGCAAGTACAGGGAGGTCAACTATGGCTACACCTTC.

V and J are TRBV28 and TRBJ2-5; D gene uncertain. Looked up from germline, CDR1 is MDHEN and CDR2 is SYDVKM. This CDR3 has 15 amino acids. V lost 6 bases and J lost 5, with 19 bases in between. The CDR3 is CASRPMGREAETQYF. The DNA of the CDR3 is TGTGCCAGCAGGCCCATGGGAAGAGAGGCGGAGACCCAGTACTTC.

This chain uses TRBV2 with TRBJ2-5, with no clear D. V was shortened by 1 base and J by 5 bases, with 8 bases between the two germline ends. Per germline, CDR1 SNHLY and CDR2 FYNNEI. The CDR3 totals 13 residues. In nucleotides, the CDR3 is TGTGCCAGCAGTGAAGAGGGCTCGGAGACCCAGTACTTC. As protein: CASSEEGSETQYF.

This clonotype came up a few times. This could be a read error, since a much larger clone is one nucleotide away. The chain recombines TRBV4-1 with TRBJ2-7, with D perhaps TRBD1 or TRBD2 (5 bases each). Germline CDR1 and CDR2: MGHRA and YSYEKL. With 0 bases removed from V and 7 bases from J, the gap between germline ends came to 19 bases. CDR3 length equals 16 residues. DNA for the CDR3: TGCGCCAGCAGCCAAGATGTCGGGACCACATACAATGAGCAGTACTTC. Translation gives CASSQDVGTTYNEQYF.

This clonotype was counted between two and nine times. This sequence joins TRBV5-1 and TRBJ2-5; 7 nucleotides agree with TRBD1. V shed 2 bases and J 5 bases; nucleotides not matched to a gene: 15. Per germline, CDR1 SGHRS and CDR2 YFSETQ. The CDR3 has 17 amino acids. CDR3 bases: TGCGCCAGCAGCTTCCAACCCCCGGGACAGTGGCAGGAGACCCAGTACTTC. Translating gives CASSFQPPGQWQETQYF.

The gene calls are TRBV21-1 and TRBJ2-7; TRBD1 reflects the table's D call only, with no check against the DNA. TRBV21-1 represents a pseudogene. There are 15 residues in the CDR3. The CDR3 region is CASRTGADSSYEQYF. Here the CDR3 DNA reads TGTGCCAGCAGAACAGGAGCGGATAGCTCCTACGAGCAGTACTTC.

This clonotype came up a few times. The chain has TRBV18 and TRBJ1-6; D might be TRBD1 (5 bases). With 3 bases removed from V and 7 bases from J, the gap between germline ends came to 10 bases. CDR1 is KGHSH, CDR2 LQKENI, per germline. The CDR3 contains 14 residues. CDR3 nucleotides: TGTGCCAGCTCACCGACAGTGATCAATTCACCCCTCCACTTT. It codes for CASSPTVINSPLHF.

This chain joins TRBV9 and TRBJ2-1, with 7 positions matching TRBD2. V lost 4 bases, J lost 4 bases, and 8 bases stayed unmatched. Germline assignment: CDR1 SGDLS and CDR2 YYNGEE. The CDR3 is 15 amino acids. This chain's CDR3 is CASSPELAAYNEQFF. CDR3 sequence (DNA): TGTGCCAGCAGCCCGGAGCTAGCGGCGTACAATGAGCAGTTCTTC.

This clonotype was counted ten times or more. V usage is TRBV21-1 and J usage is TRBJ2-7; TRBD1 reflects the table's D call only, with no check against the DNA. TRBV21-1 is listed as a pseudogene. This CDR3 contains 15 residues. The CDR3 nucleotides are TGTGCCAGCAGCTCGAAGAGGACAGCCCCCTACGAGCAGTACTTC. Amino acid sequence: CASSSKRTAPYEQYF.

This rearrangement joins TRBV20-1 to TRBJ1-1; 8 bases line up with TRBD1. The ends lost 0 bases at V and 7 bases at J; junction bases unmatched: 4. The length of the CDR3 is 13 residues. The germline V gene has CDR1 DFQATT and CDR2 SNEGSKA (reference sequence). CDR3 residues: CSARDRQGNEAFF. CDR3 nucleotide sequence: TGCAGTGCTAGAGATCGACAGGGGAATGAAGCTTTCTTT.

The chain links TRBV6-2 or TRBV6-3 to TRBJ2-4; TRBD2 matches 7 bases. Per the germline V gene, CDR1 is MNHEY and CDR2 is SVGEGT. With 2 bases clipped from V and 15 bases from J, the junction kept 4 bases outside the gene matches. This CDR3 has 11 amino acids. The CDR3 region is CASSYQSGTYF. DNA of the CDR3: TGTGCCAGCAGTTACCAAAGCGGGACGTACTTC.

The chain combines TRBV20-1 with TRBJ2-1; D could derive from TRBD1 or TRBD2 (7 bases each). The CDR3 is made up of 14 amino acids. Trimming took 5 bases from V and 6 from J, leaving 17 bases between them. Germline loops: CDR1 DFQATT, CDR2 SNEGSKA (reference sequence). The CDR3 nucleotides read TGCAGTGCTGCCCGACAGGGAGGGAGCAATGAGCAGTTCTTC. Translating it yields CSAARQGGSNEQFF.

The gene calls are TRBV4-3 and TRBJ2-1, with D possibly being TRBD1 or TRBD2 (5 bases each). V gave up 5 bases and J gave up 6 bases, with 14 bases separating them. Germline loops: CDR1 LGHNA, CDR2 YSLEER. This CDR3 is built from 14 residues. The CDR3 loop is CASSGGEFSNEQFF. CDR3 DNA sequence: TGCGCCAGCAGCGGGGGAGAGTTTAGCAATGAGCAGTTCTTC.

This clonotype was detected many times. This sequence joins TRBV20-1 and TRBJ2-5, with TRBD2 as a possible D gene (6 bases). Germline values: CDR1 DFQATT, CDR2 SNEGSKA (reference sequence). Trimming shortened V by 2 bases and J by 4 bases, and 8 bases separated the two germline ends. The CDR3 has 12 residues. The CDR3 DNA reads TGCAGTGCTAGACGGGACTCAGAGACCCAGTACTTC. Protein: CSARRDSETQYF.

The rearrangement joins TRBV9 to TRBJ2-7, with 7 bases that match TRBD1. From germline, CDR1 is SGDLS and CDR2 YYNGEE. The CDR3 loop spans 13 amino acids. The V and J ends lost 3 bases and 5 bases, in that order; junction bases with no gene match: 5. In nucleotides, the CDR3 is TGTGCCAGCAGCGGGAACAGGGGCCACGAGCAGTACTTC. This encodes CASSGNRGHEQYF.

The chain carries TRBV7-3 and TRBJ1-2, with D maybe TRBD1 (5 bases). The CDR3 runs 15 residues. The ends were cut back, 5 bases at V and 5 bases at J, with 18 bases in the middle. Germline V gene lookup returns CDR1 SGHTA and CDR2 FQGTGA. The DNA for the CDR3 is TGTGCCAGCAGCGCCGACGCAGGGAGGCAGTATGGCTACACCTTC. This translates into CASSADAGRQYGYTF.